The present T cell receptor (beta chain) was sequenced within a study of metastatic and nonmetastatic thyroid tumors. Study background: Repertoires from blood and tumor or nodule tissue of malignant and benign thyroid patients were compared.

At least ten counts were recorded for this clone. The CDR3 consists of 13 residues. Germline lookup yields CDR1 LGHDT and CDR2 YNNKEL (reference sequence). V was shortened by 3 bases and J by 1 base, with 7 bases between the two germline ends. Original data processing: The distant-metastasis classifier for papillary thyroid cancer was built from CDR3 differences across clinicopathological groups. With MiXCR, TCRdb called clones anew from the PCR reads. It is TCRdb's table, rather than the study itself, that gives the V and J calls and clone size. The sample consists of tens of thousands of clones, about 21% of them appearing once. All patients reached thyroid surgery having received no treatment beforehand.

This chain connects TRBV3-1 to TRBJ2-7; D perhaps matches TRBD2 (5 bases). Sequenced input: blood. The sequence was collected from a female donor with papillary thyroid cancer or a benign thyroid nodule (not recorded which). Some clones in this sample may be carry-over from other donors' samples. The CDR3 region is CASSHLASYEQYF. The CDR3 nucleotides are TGTGCCAGCAGCCACCTAGCTTCCTACGAGCAGTACTTC.